The rows below give T cell receptor beta chains drawn from one sample of a study of cytomegalovirus exposure and HLA in healthy donors. The repertoire was sequenced with immunoSEQ multiplex PCR; TCRdb's copy has only in-frame clones and lacks some. Of 130,000 to 150,000 clones in the sample, over 75% are singletons; the top ten hold 2% to 2.5%. Material for sequencing was PBMCs. The receptor source for this set is a man under 40 in good health and CMV-seronegative. The CDR3 runs from the conserved cysteine through the conserved F or W. A D gene is named only where the DNA matches it firmly. Clone size is stated in some rows and not others, as once, few, many or a class when expanded.

DNA	CDR3	J	size	V	D
TGTGCCAGCAGCTTGAGGGGAGGGAAGGGTGATCAGCCCCAGCATTTT	CASSLRGGKGDQPQHF	TRBJ1-5	-	TRBV5-6	-
TGCGCCAGCAGCGGCGGGGAATCCAACACTGAAGCTTTCTTT	CASSGGESNTEAFF	TRBJ1-1	-	TRBV5-1	-
TGCGCCAGCAGCTTGTACGGAGAGACCCAGTACTTC	CASSLYGETQYF	TRBJ2-5	once	TRBV5-1	-
TGTGCCAGCTCATCCGGCCAGGGGGTGTCCTACGAGCAGTACTTC	CASSSGQGVSYEQYF	TRBJ2-7	once	TRBV18	TRBD1
TGTGCCAGCAGTTTTCGGCGGGAGAGATACCAGTACTTC	CASSFRRERYQYF	TRBJ2-5	-	TRBV27	TRBD2
TGCAGCGTTGAAGATCCTGCGGGAGGGCCGTCCGGGGAGCTGTTTTTT	CSVEDPAGGPSGELFF	TRBJ2-2	-	TRBV29-1	TRBD2
TGTGCCAGCAGTGAAGACAGACAGGGACCCGGGGAGCTGTTTTTT	CASSEDRQGPGELFF	TRBJ2-2	-	TRBV6-1	TRBD1
TGTGCCAGCAGTTTACCCCTGACAGCAAACAACTATGGCTACACCTTC	CASSLPLTANNYGYTF	TRBJ1-2	once	TRBV28	-
TGTGCCAGCAGTTTTGACAGTGCAGGGGTACAGCCCCAGCATTTT	CASSFDSAGVQPQHF	TRBJ1-5	-	TRBV28	-
TGTGCCAGCAGCCCAAGAGGACAGAATGAAAAACTGTTTTTT	CASSPRGQNEKLFF	TRBJ1-4	once	TRBV7-9	-
TGCGCCAGCAGCTTACGCAGGCAGAACACTGAAGCTTTCTTT	CASSLRRQNTEAFF	TRBJ1-1	-	TRBV5-1	-
TGTGCCAGCAGCGTAGGTCCGGGGTTGTCTTCTGGAAACACCATATATTTT	CASSVGPGLSSGNTIYF	TRBJ1-3	-	TRBV9	-
TGTGCCAGCAGCTTAGGTCCAGGCTCTGGAAACACCATATATTTT	CASSLGPGSGNTIYF	TRBJ1-3	-	TRBV7-2	-
TGCAGTGCTAACCCAGACACTGAAGCTTTCTTT	CSANPDTEAFF	TRBJ1-1	-	TRBV20-1	-
TGTGCCAGCAGTGCCAACAGGGGGCCGTACGAGCAGTACTTC	CASSANRGPYEQYF	TRBJ2-7	-	TRBV2	TRBD1
TGCGCCAGCAGCCAAGTTGGAGGGTTCCAGGGTAACTATGGCTACACCTTC	CASSQVGGFQGNYGYTF	TRBJ1-2	-	TRBV4-1	-
TGCGCCAGCAGCCCGAGGACAGTGATACCCACAGATACGCAGTATTTT	CASSPRTVIPTDTQYF	TRBJ2-3	-	TRBV4-1	-
TGCGCCAGCAGCCTTCAGGGGTGGGGAGCCAAAAACATTCAGTACTTC	CASSLQGWGAKNIQYF	TRBJ2-4	-	TRBV23-1	-
TGTGCCAGCGGTGGGCTCCACTATGGCTACACCTTC	CASGGLHYGYTF	TRBJ1-2	-	TRBV6-5	-
TGTGCCACCAGCAGAGAAGGGGCGGTCTACAATGAGCAGTTCTTC	CATSREGAVYNEQFF	TRBJ2-1	-	TRBV15	-
TGTGCCTCCAGCGTTGCCCGGAGGGGAGAGACCCAGTACTTC	CASSVARRGETQYF	TRBJ2-5	-	TRBV2	-
TGTGCCAGCAGTCTTTACGAGCAGTACTTC	CASSLYEQYF	TRBJ2-7	-	TRBV5-4	-
TGTGCCAGCACCCCGGTGACTAGCGGGGGCCATGAGCAGTTCTTC	CASTPVTSGGHEQFF	TRBJ2-1	once	TRBV7-9	TRBD2
TGTGCCAGCAGTTACAATCGAATAGAGGCTTTCTTT	CASSYNRIEAFF	TRBJ1-1	-	TRBV6-5	-